The present TCR beta chain was sequenced within a study of cytomegalovirus exposure and HLA in healthy donors. General study results and limits: Accurate predictions that matched the HLA-A and HLA-B alleles of most subjects were reportedly made from TCR beta sequences. Across all donors, roughly uniform sequencing depth was an assumption of the presence/absence analyses. TCR beta V segments were, for the most part, productive about 87% or about 30% of the time in an earlier analysis.

Germline V gene data show CDR1 as LNHDA and CDR2 as SQIVND (reference sequence). CDR3 length: 19 amino acids. Trimming cost V 2 bases and J 1 base; bases outside gene matches: 16. A note on this clone: The antigen remains undetermined.

Both 60 Vbeta primers and 13 Jbeta primers went into the PCR. The assay was immunoSEQ multiplex PCR, and TCRdb's table has in-frame clones only and misses some. Among 150,000 to 200,000 clones, 75% to 85% were seen once, and the ten largest hold under 3%. This sequence originates from a woman aged 50 to 60 in good health and CMV-seronegative. Sequenced sample: PBMCs. V is TRBV19 and J is TRBJ2-7, with 8 bases fitting TRBD1. The DNA for the CDR3 is TGTGCCAGTAGTATAAAACGCGTCTCCTCCGGGACAGGTTCCTACGAGCAGTACTTC. Its translation is CASSIKRVSSGTGSYEQYF.